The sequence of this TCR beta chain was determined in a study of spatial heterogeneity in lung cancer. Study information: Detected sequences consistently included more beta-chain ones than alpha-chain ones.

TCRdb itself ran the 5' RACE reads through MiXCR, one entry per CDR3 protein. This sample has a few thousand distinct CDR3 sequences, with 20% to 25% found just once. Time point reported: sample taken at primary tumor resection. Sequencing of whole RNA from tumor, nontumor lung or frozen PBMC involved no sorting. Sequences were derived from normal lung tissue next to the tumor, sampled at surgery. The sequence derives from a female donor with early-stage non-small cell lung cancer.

CDR3 DNA sequence: TGCAGTGCGGCCGACAGTGATTCACCCCTCCACTTT. Residues: CSAADSDSPLHF. The chain links TRBV20-1 to TRBJ1-6, with a weak D call TRBD1 (5 bases). V was clipped by 6 bases and J by 8 bases, with 11 bases between them. The V gene's germline CDR1 is DFQATT and CDR2 SNEGSKA (reference sequence). The CDR3 runs to 12 residues.